The clone carrying this T cell receptor (beta chain) was seen a handful of times. The antigen is unknown. The trim removed 4 bases at V and 2 bases at J, leaving 13 bases unmatched. The CDR3 sequence is 17 residues long. CDR1 is SGHAT and CDR2 is FQDESV in the germline V gene (reference sequence). These data come from a study of response to subunit inactivated influenza vaccine. Points from the study as a whole: Few additional T cells are recruited per seasonal influenza vaccination, authors suggested.

TCRdb reprocessed the RT-PCR reads with MiXCR, giving one entry per CDR3 protein. The sample has approximately 680,000 distinct CDR3 sequences; more than 15% are singletons. The specimen was PBMCs from blood, collected roughly 12 days after vaccination. V and J are TRBV11-1 and TRBJ2-7; 8 nucleotides match TRBD2. The receptor comes from a man in his forties or fifties who received an inactivated influenza vaccine. CDR3 bases: TGTGCCAGCAGCTCCCCGGGTGGCGGGAGGTCTACCTACGAGCAGTACTTC. The encoded protein is CASSSPGGGRSTYEQYF.